This is a list of T cell receptor beta chains from one sample in a study of blood T cells in healthy people across ages. TCRdb processed the 5' RACE reads anew with MiXCR; each CDR3 protein has one entry. The table shows hundreds of thousands of distinct CDR3 sequences, with around three fifths occurring only once. The source material was blood. The receptor source for this set is a man in his 60s in good health. Each CDR3 is given with its conserved first and last residue. D genes are given only for firm matches. Where a row states a size, it is once, few, many or the class of an expanded clone; other rows omit it.

v_call	j_call	clone_size	d_call	cdr3_nt	cdr3_aa
TRBV12-3/TRBV12-4	TRBJ2-3	few	TRBD2	TGTGCCGAGGCCCCAGCGGGGGAGACAGATACGCAGTATTTT	CAEAPAGETDTQYF
TRBV20-1	TRBJ2-3	.	.	TGCAGTGCCGTTAGATCCGGTCGGGCAGATACGCAGTATTTT	CSAVRSGRADTQYF
TRBV5-1	TRBJ2-1	few	.	TGCGCCAGCAGCTTCACAGGGAGCAATGAGCAGTTCTTC	CASSFTGSNEQFF
TRBV20-1	TRBJ2-4	.	.	TGCAGTGCTATCCTATCCGACCGGGGTAACATTCAGTACTTC	CSAILSDRGNIQYF
TRBV5-6	TRBJ2-5	few	TRBD1	TGTGCCAGCAGCCTGACGACAGGGGGCGGAATAGAGCAGTACTTC	CASSLTTGGGIEQYF
TRBV10-3	TRBJ2-1	.	TRBD2	TGTGCCATCAGTGGAATTAGCGGGGGCCGGGACAATGAGCAGTTCTTC	CAISGISGGRDNEQFF
TRBV5-1	TRBJ1-1	.	.	TGCGCCAGCAGCTCCGGACAGACGGTGAACACTGAAGCTTTCTTT	CASSSGQTVNTEAFF
TRBV5-1	TRBJ2-3	.	TRBD2	TGCGCCAGCAGCTTACCGACTAGCGGGACCACAGATACGCAGTATTTT	CASSLPTSGTTDTQYF
TRBV18	TRBJ2-5	.	.	TGTGCCAGCTCGGGACGGCATGAAGAGACCCAGTACTTC	CASSGRHEETQYF
TRBV20-1	TRBJ2-2	.	TRBD2	TGCAGTGCTAGTCCTCTAGCGGGGGGCAAGAACACCGGGGAGCTGTTTTTT	CSASPLAGGKNTGELFF
TRBV20-1	TRBJ2-5	.	.	TGCAGTGCCCGGGAGGGGGCAGGGGGAGAGACCCAGTACTTC	CSAREGAGGETQYF
TRBV28	TRBJ2-5	.	.	TGTGCCAGCAGTTTAGGCGGGGTTTACAATGAGCAGTACTTC	CASSLGGVYNEQYF
TRBV18	TRBJ2-6	.	.	TGTGCCAGCTCACCAGTGACAGGTGCCTCTGGGGCCAACGTCCTGACTTTC	CASSPVTGASGANVLTF
TRBV6-1	TRBJ2-7	.	TRBD2	TGTGCCAGCAGTGAAAGGCGGGGGGCCAACGAGCAGTACTTC	CASSERRGANEQYF
TRBV3-1	TRBJ2-4	few	TRBD2	TGTGCCAGCAGCCAAGATGGTGGTCCGGGGGGGAACATTCAGTACTTC	CASSQDGGPGGNIQYF
TRBV4-2	TRBJ2-7	.	.	TGTGCCAGCAGCCAAACAGGAACCTACGAGCAGTACTTC	CASSQTGTYEQYF
TRBV3-1	TRBJ1-1	few	TRBD1	TGTGCCAGCAGCCTGACGGACAGGGGCACTGAAGCTTTCTTT	CASSLTDRGTEAFF
TRBV7-9	TRBJ2-1	few	TRBD1	TGTGCCAGCAGCCGAGGAACAGGGGGTGGTGAGCAGTTCTTC	CASSRGTGGGEQFF
TRBV29-1	TRBJ2-6	few	TRBD1	TGCAGCGTAAGGACAGGGGGCACTGGGGCCAACGTCCTGACTTTC	CSVRTGGTGANVLTF
TRBV7-6	TRBJ2-1	.	.	TGTGCCAGCAGCTTAGATACATACGAGGGCAATGAGCAGTTCTTC	CASSLDTYEGNEQFF
TRBV6-1	TRBJ2-1	.	.	TGTGCCAGCAGTGTCTGGGGTTACAATGAGCAGTTCTTC	CASSVWGYNEQFF